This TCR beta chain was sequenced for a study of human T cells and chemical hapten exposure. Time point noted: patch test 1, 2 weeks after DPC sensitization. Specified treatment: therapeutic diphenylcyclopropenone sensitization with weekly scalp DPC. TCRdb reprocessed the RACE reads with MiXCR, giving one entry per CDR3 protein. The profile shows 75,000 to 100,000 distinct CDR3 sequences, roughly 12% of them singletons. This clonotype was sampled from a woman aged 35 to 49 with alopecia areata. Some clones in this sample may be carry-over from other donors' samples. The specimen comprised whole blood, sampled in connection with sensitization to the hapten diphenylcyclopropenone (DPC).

In DNA form, the CDR3 reads TGTGCCAGCAGCCATCAGGGGAAGGTCTACGAGCAGTACTTC. This codes for CASSHQGKVYEQYF. This rearrangement joins TRBV3-1 to TRBJ2-7; a weak D match, TRBD1 (6 bases). V lost 3 bases and J lost 3, with 12 bases in between. CDR1 is LGHDT, CDR2 YNNKEL, per germline (reference sequence). This CDR3 region has 14 residues.